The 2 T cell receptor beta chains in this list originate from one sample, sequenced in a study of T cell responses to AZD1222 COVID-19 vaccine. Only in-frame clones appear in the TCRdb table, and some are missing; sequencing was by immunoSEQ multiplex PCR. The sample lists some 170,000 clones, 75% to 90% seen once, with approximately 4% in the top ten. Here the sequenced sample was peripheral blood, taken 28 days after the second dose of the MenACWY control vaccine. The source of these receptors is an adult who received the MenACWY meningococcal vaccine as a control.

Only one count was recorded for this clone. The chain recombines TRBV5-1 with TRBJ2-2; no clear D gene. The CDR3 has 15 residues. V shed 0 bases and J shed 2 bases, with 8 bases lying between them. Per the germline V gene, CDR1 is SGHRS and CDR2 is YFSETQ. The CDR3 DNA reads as TGCGCCAGCAGCTTGGTGGTCAGAAACACCGGGGAGCTGTTTTTT. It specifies CASSLVVRNTGELFF.

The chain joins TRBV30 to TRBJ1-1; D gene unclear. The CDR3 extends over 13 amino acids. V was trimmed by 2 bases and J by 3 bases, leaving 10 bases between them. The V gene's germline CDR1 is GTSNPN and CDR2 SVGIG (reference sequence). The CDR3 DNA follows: TGTGCCTGGAGTAAAAACAGAGACACTGAAGCTTTCTTT. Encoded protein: CAWSKNRDTEAFF. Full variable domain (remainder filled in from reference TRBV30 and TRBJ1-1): SQTIHQWPATLVQPVGSPLSLECTVEGTSNPNLYWYRQAAGRGLQLLFYSVGIGQISSEVPQNLSASRPQDRQFILSSKKLLLSDSGFYLCAWSKNRDTEAFFGQGTRLTVV.